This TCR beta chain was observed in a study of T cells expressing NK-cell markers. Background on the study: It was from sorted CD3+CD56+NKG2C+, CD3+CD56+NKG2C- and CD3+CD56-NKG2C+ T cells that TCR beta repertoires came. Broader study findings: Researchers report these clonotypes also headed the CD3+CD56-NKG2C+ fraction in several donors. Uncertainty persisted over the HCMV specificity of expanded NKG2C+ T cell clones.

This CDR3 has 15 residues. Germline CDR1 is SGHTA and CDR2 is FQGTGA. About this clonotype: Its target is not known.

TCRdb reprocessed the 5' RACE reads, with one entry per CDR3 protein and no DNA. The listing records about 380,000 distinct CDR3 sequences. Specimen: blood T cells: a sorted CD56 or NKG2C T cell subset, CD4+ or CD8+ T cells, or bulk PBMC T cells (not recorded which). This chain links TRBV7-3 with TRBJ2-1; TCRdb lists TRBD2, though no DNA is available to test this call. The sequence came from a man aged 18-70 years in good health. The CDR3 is CASSSTRLAHDEQFF.